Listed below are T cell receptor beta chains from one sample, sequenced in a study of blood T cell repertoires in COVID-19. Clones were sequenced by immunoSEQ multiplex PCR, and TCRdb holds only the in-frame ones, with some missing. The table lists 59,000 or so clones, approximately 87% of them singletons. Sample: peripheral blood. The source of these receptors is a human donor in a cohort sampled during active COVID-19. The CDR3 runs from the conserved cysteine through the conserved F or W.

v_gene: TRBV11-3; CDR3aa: CASSLRDSLLLLPYGYTF
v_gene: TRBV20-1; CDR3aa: CSASPSAGVNEQYF
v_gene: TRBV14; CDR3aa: CASSQANRGYEQYF
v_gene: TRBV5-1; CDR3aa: CASSLEGTGGRGGLFF
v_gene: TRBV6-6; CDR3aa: CASSPDLSAQYF
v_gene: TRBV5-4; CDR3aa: CASSLGTLQETQYF
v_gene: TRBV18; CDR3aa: CASSPDRVGGYTF
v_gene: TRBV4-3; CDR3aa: CASSLGTGLSMNTEAFF
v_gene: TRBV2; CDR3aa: CASSYSGATYEQYF
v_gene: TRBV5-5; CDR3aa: CASSSGTGGEEAFF
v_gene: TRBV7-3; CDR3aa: CASSLTQGGFNEQFF
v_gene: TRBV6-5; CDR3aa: CASSYSRGAETQYF
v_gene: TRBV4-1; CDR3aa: CASSQGTGDEKLFF
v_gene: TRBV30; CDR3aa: CAWSAGGENTQYF
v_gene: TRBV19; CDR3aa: CASSRGDNEQFF
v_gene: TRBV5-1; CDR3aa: CASSHTITDTQYF
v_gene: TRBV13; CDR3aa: CASSLTTGTENTEAFF
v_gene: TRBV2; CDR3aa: CASSSDRPGWYF
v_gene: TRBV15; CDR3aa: CATNPTGSGYGYTF
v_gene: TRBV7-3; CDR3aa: CASSVSGRTDTQYF
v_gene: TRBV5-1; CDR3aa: CASSLEGDDTGELFF
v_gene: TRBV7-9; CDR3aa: CASSPSLAGQETQYF
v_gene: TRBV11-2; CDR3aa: CASSSGTSGGFTDTQYF
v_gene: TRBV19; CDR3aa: CASSIGGFLQEQYF
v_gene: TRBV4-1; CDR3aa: CASSQSLSRNTEAFF
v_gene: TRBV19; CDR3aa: CASSMLGGAFF
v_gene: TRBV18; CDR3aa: CASSRGLSNQPQHF
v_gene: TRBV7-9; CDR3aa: CASSLGARRISQDTQYF
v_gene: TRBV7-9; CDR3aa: CASSATDRLNTEAFF
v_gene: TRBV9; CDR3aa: CASSVGGTGRAGELFF
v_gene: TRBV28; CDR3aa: CASRPGGGHSYEQYF
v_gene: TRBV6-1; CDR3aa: CASSEAGTVTDTQYF
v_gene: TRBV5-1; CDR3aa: CASSVGGAVSDTQYF
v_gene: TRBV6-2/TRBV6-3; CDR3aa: CASSYSGGRRNTIYF
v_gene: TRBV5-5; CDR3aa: CASSLRSVVWETQYF
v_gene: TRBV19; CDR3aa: CASSTTRMGQGIRAYGYTF
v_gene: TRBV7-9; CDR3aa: CASSQSTGDQPQHF
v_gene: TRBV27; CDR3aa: CASSLGRRKSSYNEQFF
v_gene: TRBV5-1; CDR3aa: CASSPDFYEQYF
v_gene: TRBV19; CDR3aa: CASRLSGDTQYF
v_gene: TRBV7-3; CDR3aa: CASSLDPGGYEQYF
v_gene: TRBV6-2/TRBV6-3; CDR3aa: CASSYRTGQGYGYTF
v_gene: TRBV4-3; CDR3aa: CASSQENGQGGSPLHF
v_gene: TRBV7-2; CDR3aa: CASSLAWTGPNSPLHF
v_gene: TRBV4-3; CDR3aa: CASSQQRTSGASDTQYF
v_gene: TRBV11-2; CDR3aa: CASSQGLAGRINEQYF
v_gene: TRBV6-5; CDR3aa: CASTYRGGNTIYF
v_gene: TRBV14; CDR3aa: CASSQKQGAFSYEQYF
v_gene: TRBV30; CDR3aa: CAWSVQGSDGYTF
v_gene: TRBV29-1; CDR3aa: CSGGEENFGYTF
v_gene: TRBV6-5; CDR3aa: CASSRQGRDEQFF
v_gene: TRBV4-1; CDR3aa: CASSQAEVNTEAFF
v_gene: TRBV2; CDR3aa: CASSEAPSYTEAFF
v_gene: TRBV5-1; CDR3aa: CASSLGVLAASSYNEQFF
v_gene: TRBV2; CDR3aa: CASTPTSTDTQYF
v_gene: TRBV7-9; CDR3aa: CASSFFRGVDTEAFF